The 23 T cell receptor beta chains in this list originate from one sample, sequenced in a study of OX40 agonist ivuxolimab in advanced cancers. Sequencing was performed with immunoSEQ multiplex PCR; in TCRdb, only in-frame clones are kept and a portion is missing. This repertoire shows roughly 88,000 clones, 70% to 90% found once; its top ten account for about 4.6%. The sample consisted of CD4+ or CD8+ T cells sorted from blood, taken in a trial of the OX40 agonist ivuxolimab. These receptors were obtained from an adult with an advanced solid tumor such as melanoma, head and neck, liver or kidney cancer.

V is TRBV7-2 and J is TRBJ2-1, with 12 bases matching TRBD2. The CDR3 spans 16 residues. Looked up from germline, CDR1 is SGHTA and CDR2 is FQGNSA. V gave up 5 bases and J gave up 3 bases; unmatched junction bases: 5. The CDR3 nucleotides read TGTGCCAGCAGCGCGCGGACTAGCGGGGACTACAATGAGCAGTTCTTC. Amino acid sequence: CASSARTSGDYNEQFF. Based on the CDR3 plus reference TRBV7-2 and TRBJ2-1, the full variable domain is GAGVSQSPSNKVTEKGKDVELRCDPISGHTALYWYRQSLGQGLEFLIYFQGNSAPDKSGLPSDRFSAERTGGSVSTLTIQRTQQEDSAVYLCASSARTSGDYNEQFFGPGTRLTVL.

This clone was seen just once. V and J are TRBV2 and TRBJ1-4; D possibly corresponds to TRBD1 (6 bases). Trimming took off 7 bases at V and 0 bases at J, with 21 bases between the two ends. The CDR3 length is 18 residues. From germline, CDR1 is SNHLY and CDR2 FYNNEI. The CDR3, as DNA: TGTGCCAGCACCTTAAGGGGGGGGCCCGACGCAACTAATGAAAAACTGTTTTTT. It specifies CASTLRGGPDATNEKLFF. Looking up the rest from reference TRBV2 and TRBJ1-4 gives the full variable domain: EPEVTQTPSHQVTQMGQEVILRCVPISNHLYFYWYRQILGQKVEFLVSFYNNEISEKSEIFDDQFSVERPDGSNFTLKIRSTKLEDSAMYFCASTLRGGPDATNEKLFFGSGTQLSVL.

This chain links TRBV19 with TRBJ1-1, with a possible D match to TRBD1 (5 bases). The CDR3 has 14 amino acids. Germline V gene lookup returns CDR1 LNHDA and CDR2 SQIVND (reference sequence). The V end lost 5 bases, the J end lost 4 bases, and 14 bases lay between the germline ends. The DNA for the CDR3 is TGTGCCAGTAGTCGTGCGGGGGAGGGCACTGAAGCTTTCTTT. Translating gives CASSRAGEGTEAFF.

V is TRBV9 and J is TRBJ1-4; no clear D. The V end was cut by 8 bases, the J end by 0 bases, with 11 bases between. CDR1 and CDR2 (germline): SGDLS, YYNGEE. This CDR3 is built from 14 residues. CDR3 region: CASTDGATNEKLFF. As DNA, the CDR3 is TGTGCCAGTACGGACGGTGCAACTAATGAAAAACTGTTTTTT.

V usage is TRBV6-5 and J usage is TRBJ2-7; D is uncertain. The germline gives CDR1 MNHEY, CDR2 SVGAGI. The CDR3 is made up of 14 amino acids. V dropped 4 bases and J dropped 2 bases, with 12 bases sitting between them. The CDR3, as DNA: TGTGCCAGCAGTTCCCTTCGGTTCCCCTACGAGCAGTACTTC. Its translation is CASSSLRFPYEQYF.

This clone was recorded once. This rearrangement joins TRBV27 to TRBJ2-6, with TRBD2 identical over 7 bases. The germline CDR1 and CDR2 sequences are MNHEY and SMNVEV (reference sequence). The V and J ends lost 8 bases and 7 bases, in that order; junction bases with no gene match: 14. The CDR3 runs to 16 residues. As DNA, the CDR3 is TGTGCCAGCGGAGAAATTCCAGGGAGGGTCGCCAACGTCCTGACTTTC. Protein sequence: CASGEIPGRVANVLTF.

This clone has just a few counts. The chain uses TRBV7-9 and TRBJ2-7; TRBD2 agrees at 9 bases. Trimming took 5 bases from V and 4 from J; bases not matched to a gene: 6. The CDR3 covers 14 residues. Germline CDR1 is SEHNR and CDR2 is FQNEAQ (reference sequence). The CDR3 region has the DNA TGTGCCAGCAGCAAGACTAGCGGAGGATACGAGCAGTACGTC. Its protein product is CASSKTSGGYEQYV.

The genes are TRBV2 and TRBJ2-2; 9 positions match TRBD1. Germline V gene lookup returns CDR1 SNHLY and CDR2 FYNNEI. This CDR3 spans 18 amino acids. Trimming took 6 bases from V and 6 from J; bases not matched to a gene: 17. The CDR3 coding sequence is TGTGCCAGCAGGCCGGGACAGGGCTTTTTTGTGGGGGCCGGGGAGCTGTTTTTT. Protein sequence: CASRPGQGFFVGAGELFF. Supplemented by reference TRBV2 and TRBJ2-2, the full variable domain reads EPEVTQTPSHQVTQMGQEVILRCVPISNHLYFYWYRQILGQKVEFLVSFYNNEISEKSEIFDDQFSVERPDGSNFTLKIRSTKLEDSAMYFCASRPGQGFFVGAGELFFGEGSRLTVL.

This chain uses TRBV7-2 with TRBJ2-5; TRBD1 might be the D (7 bases). V lost 2 bases and J lost 5, with 21 bases in between. This CDR3 comprises 17 residues. Germline lookup yields CDR1 SGHTA and CDR2 FQGNSA. CDR3 loop: CASSLQIGRGVVETQYF. The CDR3 DNA follows: TGTGCCAGCAGCTTACAGATCGGCAGGGGGGTAGTGGAGACCCAGTACTTC.

The chain is built from TRBV9 and TRBJ2-1; perhaps TRBD1 as D (6 bases). The CDR3 runs to 13 residues. The ends were cut back, 4 bases at V and 4 bases at J, with 9 bases in the middle. Germline V gene data show CDR1 as SGDLS and CDR2 as YYNGEE. The CDR3 region is CASSITGYNEQFF. In DNA, the CDR3 is TGTGCCAGCAGCATAACAGGGTACAATGAGCAGTTCTTC.

The chain carries TRBV19 and TRBJ2-3, with TRBD1 matching 9 bases. V shed 3 bases and J 3 bases; nucleotides not matched to a gene: 7. Germline V lookup: CDR1 LNHDA, CDR2 SQIVND (reference sequence). The length of the CDR3 is 16 residues. Here the CDR3 reads CASSISGQGRTDTQYF. CDR3 nucleotide sequence: TGTGCCAGTAGTATCTCCGGACAGGGGCGGACAGATACGCAGTATTTT.

This chain joins TRBV7-8 and TRBJ1-4; TRBD1 matches at 10 bases. V shed 5 bases and J 0 bases; nucleotides not matched to a gene: 6. This CDR3 has 17 residues. CDR1 and CDR2 (germline): SGHVS, FQNEAQ. CDR3 sequence reads: CASSAGQGTPTNEKLFF. In DNA, the CDR3 is TGTGCCAGCAGCGCGGGACAGGGGACTCCAACTAATGAAAAACTGTTTTTT.

The chain carries TRBV28 and TRBJ2-7; no clear D gene. The CDR3 is 14 amino acids. Germline CDR1 MDHEN, CDR2 SYDVKM. Deletions cut 7 bases from V and 0 bases from J, with 13 bases between. The CDR3 DNA follows: TGTGCCAGCAACCGCAGGCAGGACTCCTACGAGCAGTACTTC. Translating gives CASNRRQDSYEQYF. Complete variable domain (other parts from reference TRBV28 and TRBJ2-7): DVKVTQSSRYLVKRTGEKVFLECVQDMDHENMFWYRQDPGLGLRLIYFSYDVKMKEKGDIPEGYSVSREKKERFSLILESASTNQTSMYLCASNRRQDSYEQYFGPGTRLTVT.

The CDR3 is CASRATPGGGYTF. CDR3 in DNA: TGTGCCAGCAGGGCAACTCCCGGAGGTGGCTACACCTTC. The chain uses TRBV6-4 and TRBJ1-2; D is unclear. Deletions cut 6 bases from V and 7 bases from J, with 15 bases between. Germline CDR1 reads MRHNA; CDR2 reads SNTAGT. CDR3 length: 13 residues.

CDR3 sequence reads: CASSQDLSRSYEQYF. CDR3 DNA sequence: TGTGCCAGCAGCCAAGATTTGAGTAGATCCTACGAGCAGTACTTC. The chain employs TRBV14 and TRBJ2-7; D gene unclear. CDR3 length equals 15 residues. The V end lost 0 bases, the J end lost 1 base, and 10 bases lay between the germline ends. CDR1 is SGHDN and CDR2 is FVKESK in the germline V gene.

The chain carries TRBV7-3 and TRBJ2-3, with D possibly being TRBD1 (6 bases). This CDR3 contains 14 residues. The V and J ends lost 3 bases and 3 bases respectively, with 10 bases between them. CDR1 is SGHTA and CDR2 is FQGTGA in the germline V gene. In DNA form, the CDR3 reads TGTGCCAGCAGCTTGGGGGCGAGAACAGATACGCAGTATTTT. It yields the protein CASSLGARTDTQYF. Drawing the rest from reference TRBV7-3 and TRBJ2-3, the complete variable domain is GAGVSQTPSNKVTEKGKYVELRCDPISGHTALYWYRQSLGQGPEFLIYFQGTGAADDSGLPNDRFFAVRPEGSVSTLKIQRTERGDSAVYLCASSLGARTDTQYFGPGTRLTVL.

The chain uses TRBV11-2 and TRBJ1-2, with a tentative D call TRBD1 (5 bases). The CDR3 contains 13 residues. Germline V gene lookup returns CDR1 SGHAT and CDR2 FQNNGV. V lost 3 bases, J lost 6 bases, and 11 bases lay in between. The CDR3 here is CASSFGTDDGYTF. In DNA, the CDR3 is TGTGCCAGCAGCTTTGGGACGGACGATGGCTACACCTTC.

The chain uses TRBV10-1 and TRBJ2-7; 13 bases agree with TRBD2. CDR1 WNHNN and CDR2 SYGVQD come from the germline V gene (reference sequence). After removal of 6 bases from V and 5 bases from J, the junction contained 10 bases not matched to a gene. CDR3 length equals 16 residues. For the CDR3, the DNA is TGCGCCAGCAGCCGGACTAGCGGGAGAGGGGGCCACGAGCAGTACTTC. It translates to CASSRTSGRGGHEQYF.

The rearrangement joins TRBV30 to TRBJ1-5; no firm D call. Germline CDR1 reads GTSNPN; CDR2 reads SVGIG (reference sequence). V dropped 2 bases and J dropped 4 bases, with 9 bases sitting between them. CDR3 length equals 13 residues. The CDR3 DNA sequence: TGTGCCTGGAGTCCAACAACTAATCAGCCCCAGCATTTT. Translated: CAWSPTTNQPQHF.

The chain uses TRBV5-1 and TRBJ1-6; no clear D gene. CDR1 is SGHRS, CDR2 YFSETQ, per germline. Trimming left V 0 bases short and J 0 bases short, with 7 bases between. This CDR3 has 16 residues. CDR3: CASSLDGNSYNSPLHF. CDR3 nucleotide sequence: TGCGCCAGCAGCTTGGACGGGAACTCCTATAATTCACCCCTCCACTTT. Full variable domain (remainder filled in from reference TRBV5-1 and TRBJ1-6): KAGVTQTPRYLIKTRGQQVTLSCSPISGHRSVSWYQQTPGQGLQFLFEYFSETQRNKGNFPGRFSGRQFSNSRSEMNVSTLELGDSALYLCASSLDGNSYNSPLHFGNGTRLTVT.

This sequence joins TRBV7-2 and TRBJ1-1; 9 positions match TRBD1. Germline V gene data show CDR1 as SGHTA and CDR2 as FQGNSA. V gave up 3 bases and J gave up 0 bases; unmatched junction bases: 2. The CDR3 sequence is 15 residues long. CDR3 amino acids: CASSFDRGMNTEAFF. CDR3 coding DNA: TGTGCCAGCAGCTTCGACAGGGGGATGAACACTGAAGCTTTCTTT.

The rearrangement links TRBV2 to TRBJ1-5; the D gene is possibly TRBD1 (5 bases). Germline CDR1 SNHLY, CDR2 FYNNEI. The CDR3 has 15 amino acids. Trimming shortened V by 4 bases and J by 0 bases, and 10 bases separated the two germline ends. In DNA, the CDR3 is TGTGCCAGCAGTGCAGCAGGGTATAGCAATCAGCCCCAGCATTTT. This translates into CASSAAGYSNQPQHF.

The rearrangement links TRBV19 to TRBJ2-5; 11 bases are a match to TRBD1. This CDR3 is built from 16 residues. Germline-derived CDR1 and CDR2 are LNHDA and SQIVND (reference sequence). V lost 5 bases and J lost 5; bases outside the gene matches: 10. The CDR3 region has the DNA TGTGCCAGTAGTGAACCGGGACAGGGGGTTTGGGAGACCCAGTACTTC. Residues: CASSEPGQGVWETQYF.